This TCR beta chain emerged from a study of glioma-infiltrating T cells after dendritic cell vaccination. Study background: The vaccine used monocyte-derived dendritic cells pulsed overnight with autologous tumor lysate. Study-level results: Patients with more pretreatment TILs had longer time to progression and survival.

As for this clone: Its target is unknown.

Time point here: after dendritic cell vaccination, including at tumor progression/relapse. The assay was immunoSEQ multiplex PCR, and TCRdb's table has in-frame clones only and misses some. The sample has about 87,000 clones, around 83% seen once. The V end was cut by 5 bases, the J end by 5 bases, with 21 bases between. The CDR3 runs to 16 residues. The germline CDR1 and CDR2 sequences are LNHDA and SQIVND (reference sequence). The TCR originated in a human donor with glioblastoma. The sample in question was blood, obtained after dendritic cell vaccination. The rearrangement joins TRBV19 to TRBJ2-5; weak D call: TRBD2 (5 bases). The CDR3 loop reads CASSLRPSISSETQYF. CDR3 bases: TGTGCCAGTAGTCTACGTCCTAGCATATCTTCCGAGACCCAGTACTTC.